The 26 T cell receptor beta chains given below trace back to one sample, sequenced in a study of T cells after yellow fever vaccination. TCRdb re-called the 5' RACE reads with MiXCR, one entry per CDR3 protein. The table has 300,000 to 450,000 distinct CDR3 sequences, under 7.5% seen once. The starting material was PBMCs, obtained 5 days after the yellow fever booster vaccination. Receptors were obtained from a man aged 25 to 40 who received the YFV17D yellow fever vaccine.

Many counts were recorded for this clonotype. This chain's CDR3 is CASGYGDRDNSPLHF. The CDR3 bases are TGTGCCAGCGGATACGGGGACAGGGACAATTCACCCCTCCACTTT. The gene calls are TRBV7-2 and TRBJ1-6; 9 nucleotides align to TRBD1. The ends lost 8 bases at V and 7 bases at J; junction bases unmatched: 9. The CDR3 length is 15 residues. Per the germline V gene, CDR1 is SGHTA and CDR2 is FQGNSA.

V and J are TRBV20-1 and TRBJ2-7; D perhaps matches TRBD2 (5 bases). Germline CDR1 reads DFQATT; CDR2 reads SNEGSKA (reference sequence). This CDR3 has 11 residues. V lost 5 bases, J lost 12 bases, and 17 bases lay in between. Here the CDR3 DNA reads TGCAGTGCTCACCGGGATGTAGGAATGTACTTC. Translating gives CSAHRDVGMYF.

This chain links TRBV28 with TRBJ2-7; 13 bases fit TRBD2. Per germline, CDR1 MDHEN and CDR2 SYDVKM. The CDR3 extends over 15 amino acids. V gave up 2 bases and J gave up 7 bases; unmatched junction bases: 5. DNA for the CDR3: TGTGCCAGCAGTTTAGACACTAGCGGGAGGGTTGAGCAGTACTTC. Amino acid sequence: CASSLDTSGRVEQYF.

The sample holds a few counts of this clonotype. The chain has TRBV12-3 or TRBV12-4 and TRBJ1-2, with unresolved D. CDR3 length: 12 residues. V was clipped by 2 bases and J by 8 bases, with 9 bases between them. CDR3 nucleotides: TGTGCCAGCAGTTTATGGGGTATCGGCTACACCTTC. It encodes CASSLWGIGYTF.

This clonotype was seen a few times. The genes are TRBV28 and TRBJ2-3, with 9 bases fitting TRBD1. J was trimmed by 2 bases and V by 10 bases; bases with no gene match: 4. This CDR3 has 13 residues. CDR1 and CDR2 (germline): MDHEN, SYDVKM. CDR3 protein: CAMGDRATDTQYF. CDR3 DNA: TGTGCCATGGGGGACAGGGCCACAGATACGCAGTATTTT.

The chain employs TRBV20-1 and TRBJ1-2; no definite D call. Trimming shortened V by 5 bases and J by 3 bases, and 10 bases separated the two germline ends. Germline lookup yields CDR1 DFQATT and CDR2 SNEGSKA (reference sequence). The CDR3 consists of 12 residues. CDR3 protein: CSAPRGYYGYTF. The CDR3 region has the DNA TGCAGTGCTCCCCGCGGGTACTATGGCTACACCTTC.

This clonotype was picked up a small number of times. The CDR3: CASSLDGIPRYQPQHF. CDR3 nucleotides: TGTGCCAGCAGTCTGGACGGCATCCCCAGGTATCAGCCCCAGCATTTT. J is TRBJ1-5 and V is TRBV12-3 or TRBV12-4, with D hard to call. Trimming cost V 5 bases and J 5 bases, with 19 bases left between them. There are 16 residues in the CDR3.

The V call is TRBV12-3 or TRBV12-4, the J call TRBJ1-5; D gene unclear. Trimming pared 5 bases from V and 5 bases from J, leaving 13 bases between. This CDR3 has 14 amino acids. The chain's CDR3 is CASSGPYGHQPQHF. CDR3 sequence (DNA): TGTGCCAGCAGTGGACCGTATGGGCATCAGCCCCAGCATTTT.

The J gene is TRBJ2-3, the V gene TRBV3-1, with TRBD2 matching 7 bases. Losses at the gene ends were 8 bases for V and 2 bases for J; bases not matched to a gene: 19. Germline-derived CDR1 and CDR2 are LGHDT and YNNKEL (reference sequence). The CDR3 is 18 residues long. The CDR3 DNA reads TGTGCCAGCTGCTCCTCCGGGCTACGGGAGGTAAACACAGATACGCAGTATTTT. It encodes CASCSSGLREVNTDTQYF.

The CDR3 coding sequence is TGCAGCGCCGGGACAGGGGTACACACTGAAGCTTTCTTT. It is translated as CSAGTGVHTEAFF. The chain has TRBV29-1 and TRBJ1-1; 10 positions match TRBD1. Germline V gene lookup returns CDR1 SQVTM and CDR2 ANQGSEA. CDR3 length: 13 amino acids. J gave up 3 bases and V 7 bases, and 5 bases lay outside the gene matches.

Ten or more counts support this clonotype. The CDR3 loop reads CASSLLGTEQFF. Here the CDR3 DNA reads TGTGCCAGCAGTTTATTAGGGACTGAGCAGTTCTTC. The chain employs TRBV28 and TRBJ2-1; perhaps D is TRBD1 or TRBD2 (5 bases each). The CDR3 spans 12 residues. Per the germline V gene, CDR1 is MDHEN and CDR2 is SYDVKM. Trimming left V 1 base short and J 9 bases short, with 7 bases between.

This clonotype was counted once. The chain recombines TRBV5-1 with TRBJ1-2; D might be TRBD1 (6 bases). Deletions cut 7 bases from V and 5 bases from J, with 18 bases between. CDR3 length equals 14 residues. Per the germline V gene, CDR1 is SGHRS and CDR2 is YFSETQ. This CDR3 is CASSGGLERYGYTF. CDR3 coding DNA: TGCGCCAGCTCTGGGGGGCTAGAGAGATATGGCTACACCTTC.

This clonotype was seen many times. The V and J genes are TRBV29-1 and TRBJ2-1, with D perhaps matching TRBD2 (5 bases). Germline V lookup: CDR1 SQVTM, CDR2 ANQGSEA. The CDR3 loop spans 14 amino acids. CDR3 sequence: CRVQVGSSYNEQFF. In nucleotides, the CDR3 is TGCAGGGTCCAAGTGGGGAGCTCCTACAATGAGCAGTTCTTC.

This clonotype was picked up a small number of times. This rearrangement joins TRBV5-1 to TRBJ2-7, with D uncertain. Trimming cost V 1 base and J 3 bases, with 17 bases left between them. This CDR3 has 16 residues. Looked up from germline, CDR1 is SGHRS and CDR2 is YFSETQ. CDR3 nucleotides: TGCGCCAGCAGCTTGTCTCCAGGCTCTATCCTCTACGAGCAGTACTTC. Translated: CASSLSPGSILYEQYF.

This sequence joins TRBV6-2 or TRBV6-3 and TRBJ2-7, with no clear D. The CDR3 is 12 amino acids. Trimming removed 5 bases at V and 3 bases at J, with 8 bases between. Germline V gene data show CDR1 as MNHEY and CDR2 as SVGEGT. The CDR3 sequence: CASSLSFYEQYF. CDR3 coding DNA: TGTGCCAGCAGTCTCTCTTTCTACGAGCAGTACTTC.

The chain couples TRBV12-3 or TRBV12-4 to TRBJ2-2, with unresolved D. Trimming cost V 1 base and J 5 bases, with 11 bases left between them. This CDR3 contains 15 residues. As DNA, the CDR3 is TGTGCCAGCAGTTTAGGGACCGTAGTTACCGGGGAGCTGTTTTTT. As protein: CASSLGTVVTGELFF.

The chain has TRBV6-2 or TRBV6-3 and TRBJ1-5; no definite D call. V lost 3 bases and J lost 2, with 8 bases in between. Per germline, CDR1 MNHEY and CDR2 SVGEGT. There are 14 residues in the CDR3. CDR3 sequence reads: CASSYSEGNQPQHF. The CDR3 DNA is TGTGCCAGCAGTTATTCTGAGGGCAATCAGCCCCAGCATTTT.

This sequence joins TRBV7-2 and TRBJ2-3; TRBD2 matches at 12 bases. V was pared by 7 bases and J by 0 bases, with 5 bases of the junction left unmatched. CDR1 and CDR2 from the germline V gene are SGHTA and FQGNSA. The CDR3 totals 16 residues. Here the CDR3 reads CASIGLAGKSTDTQYF. The CDR3 DNA reads TGTGCCAGCATCGGACTAGCGGGAAAAAGCACAGATACGCAGTATTTT.

There are many counts of this clonotype. The chain combines TRBV7-2 with TRBJ2-3; 11 bases agree with TRBD2. V trimming: 10 bases; J trimming: 6 bases; junction bases outside the gene matches: 15. This CDR3 spans 16 amino acids. CDR1 is SGHTA, CDR2 FQGNSA, per germline. CDR3: CAIPTGLAVLGDTQYF. The CDR3 DNA reads TGTGCCATCCCGACGGGACTAGCGGTCCTGGGGGATACGCAGTATTTT.

This clonotype appeared a few times. The chain is built from TRBV5-1 and TRBJ2-1, with D tentatively TRBD1 or TRBD2 (5 bases each). The CDR3 runs 14 residues. The ends were cut back, 7 bases at V and 3 bases at J, with 14 bases in the middle. Germline CDR1 SGHRS, CDR2 YFSETQ. The CDR3 DNA reads TGCGCCAGCGGGCCGGGACGGGTCTACAATGAGCAGTTCTTC. Residues: CASGPGRVYNEQFF.

There are many counts of this clonotype. The chain joins TRBV7-2 to TRBJ2-5, with 7 bases identical to TRBD2. The CDR3 sequence is 14 residues long. V was pared by 4 bases and J by 3 bases, with 5 bases of the junction left unmatched. Germline values: CDR1 SGHTA, CDR2 FQGNSA. The chain's CDR3 is CASSSMGGKETQYF. DNA of the CDR3: TGTGCCAGCAGCTCGATGGGGGGGAAAGAGACCCAGTACTTC.

In its sample, this clonotype was seen a few times. V and J are TRBV5-1 and TRBJ2-1; tentatively, D is TRBD2 (5 bases). CDR3 length: 17 residues. Trimming shortened V by 2 bases and J by 8 bases, and 23 bases separated the two germline ends. The V gene's germline CDR1 is SGHRS and CDR2 YFSETQ. The CDR3 here is CASSLSHWERRGDEQFF. The CDR3 DNA reads TGCGCCAGCAGCTTATCTCACTGGGAGCGAAGAGGCGATGAGCAGTTCTTC.

This chain joins TRBV6-4 and TRBJ2-3; TRBD1 is a possible D gene (6 bases). Trimming removed 6 bases at V and 1 base at J, with 14 bases between. Per germline, CDR1 MRHNA and CDR2 SNTAGT. The CDR3 is made up of 15 amino acids. The CDR3 region is CASSRDTSRTDTQYF. CDR3 nucleotide sequence: TGTGCCAGCAGCCGGGACACCTCACGCACAGATACGCAGTATTTT.

This clonotype appeared a few times. The chain carries TRBV30 and TRBJ2-7, with 7 bases lining up with TRBD1. There are 15 residues in the CDR3. Unmatched junction bases numbered 10, after V lost 4 bases and J lost 1 base. Germline CDR1 reads GTSNPN; CDR2 reads SVGIG (reference sequence). CDR3 in amino acids: CAWTRRDRYSYEQYF. The CDR3 bases are TGTGCCTGGACTCGACGGGACAGATATTCCTACGAGCAGTACTTC.

The count of this clonotype is one. The V gene is TRBV11-2, the J gene TRBJ2-4, with 7 bases matching TRBD1. CDR3 length equals 16 residues. Per germline, CDR1 SGHAT and CDR2 FQNNGV. V lost 6 bases and J lost 9; bases outside the gene matches: 17. Here the CDR3 reads CASRRTGTVRGTIQYF. Written as DNA, the CDR3 is TGTGCCAGCAGGCGAACAGGGACAGTCCGTGGGACCATTCAGTACTTC.

This clonotype was seen only a few times. V is TRBV27 and J is TRBJ2-7; D remains unclear. The germline CDR1 and CDR2 sequences are MNHEY and SMNVEV (reference sequence). The CDR3 has 15 amino acids. V lost 2 bases, J lost 4 bases, and 15 bases lay in between. CDR3 DNA: TGTGCCAGCAGTTTAAAGCAGGCCGCCTTTTACGAGCAGTACTTC. Protein sequence: CASSLKQAAFYEQYF.